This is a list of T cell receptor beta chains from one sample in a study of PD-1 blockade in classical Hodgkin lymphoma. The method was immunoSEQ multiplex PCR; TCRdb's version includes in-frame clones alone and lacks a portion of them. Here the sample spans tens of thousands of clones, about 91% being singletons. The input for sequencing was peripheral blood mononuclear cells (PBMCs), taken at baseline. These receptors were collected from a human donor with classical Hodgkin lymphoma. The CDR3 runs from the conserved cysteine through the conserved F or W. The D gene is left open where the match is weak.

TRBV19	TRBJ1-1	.	CASSRPGQGGDGTEAFF
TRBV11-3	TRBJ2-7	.	CASSPHPTSYEQYF
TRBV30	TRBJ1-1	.	CAWRLVNTEAFF
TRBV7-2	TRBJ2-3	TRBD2	CASMRMPTSGVTDTQYF
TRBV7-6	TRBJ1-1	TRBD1	CASSLAPSGQGEAFF
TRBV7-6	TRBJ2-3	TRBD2	CASSLAGLAGEAQYF
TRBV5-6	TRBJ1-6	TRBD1	CASSLVDRDSPLHF
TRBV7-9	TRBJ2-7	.	CASSSQYEQYF
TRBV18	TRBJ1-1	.	CASSPPGRVSAFF
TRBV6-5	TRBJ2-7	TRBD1	CASSYGTADLFEQYF
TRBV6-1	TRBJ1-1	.	CASLDEAAENTEAFF